This T cell receptor (beta chain) is drawn from a study of T cell responses to AZD1222 COVID-19 vaccine. Details on this clone: Antigen specificity is unknown.

Clones were read by immunoSEQ multiplex PCR, and TCRdb kept only the in-frame ones, dropping some. The sample carries about 120,000 clones, roughly 91% recorded once. There are 12 residues in the CDR3. From germline, CDR1 is SEHNR and CDR2 FQNEAQ (reference sequence). The V end lost 4 bases, the J end lost 8 bases, and 10 bases lay between the germline ends. The study, taken as a whole, reports: Across the whole spike, CD4 TCRs peaked at regions 160-218 and 743-854. Targeting of unmutated variant regions was reportedly seen in nearly half of spike-specific TCRs. Donors, mostly white British, included more females; clonal diversity was possibly underestimated.

This sequence joins TRBV7-9 and TRBJ2-3, with D unresolved. This clonotype originated in an adult who received the AZD1222 COVID-19 vaccine. Sequences were derived from peripheral blood, sampled 28 days after the second AZD1222 dose. CDR3 coding DNA: TGTGCCAGCAGCTCTGACCTGGGTACGCAGTATTTT. It is translated as CASSSDLGTQYF. Complete variable domain (other parts from reference TRBV7-9 and TRBJ2-3): DTGVSQNPRHKITKRGQNVTFRCDPISEHNRLYWYRQTLGQGPEFLTYFQNEAQLEKSRLLSDRFSAERPKGSFSTLEIQRTEQGDSAMYLCASSSDLGTQYFGPGTRLTVL.